What follows are 21 T cell receptor beta chains derived from one specimen sequenced in a study of early T cells in non-severe SARS-CoV-2 infection. TCRdb reanalysed the 5' RACE reads using MiXCR and keeps one entry per CDR3 protein. The table shows 86,000 or so distinct CDR3 sequences, with roughly an eighth occurring only once. Sequencing input: whole blood. The receptors stem from an adult who was a healthcare worker with PCR-confirmed SARS-CoV-2 infection or an uninfected control (not recorded which).

Ten or more counts support this clonotype. The chain links TRBV30 to TRBJ2-1, with TRBD2 matching 9 bases. Germline lookup yields CDR1 GTSNPN and CDR2 SVGIG (reference sequence). This CDR3 is 15 amino acids long. The junction had 6 bases not matched to a gene; V was cut back by 0 bases and J by 6 bases. DNA for the CDR3: TGTGCCTGGAGTGTTGGAGCGGGAGGAGGCAATGAGCAGTTCTTC. It yields the protein CAWSVGAGGGNEQFF.

This clonotype was seen only a few times. The chain employs TRBV20-1 and TRBJ2-3, with a possible D match to TRBD2 (6 bases). The CDR3 is 13 amino acids. The V gene's germline CDR1 is DFQATT and CDR2 SNEGSKA (reference sequence). V lost 5 bases and J lost 2, with 11 bases in between. This CDR3 is CSALTSSTDTQYF. DNA of the CDR3: TGCAGTGCTCTGACTAGTTCCACAGATACGCAGTATTTT.

Details on this clonotype: The junction differs from germline at one of its ends, possibly a read error. The CDR3: CVSSLGQTYSYNEQFF. In nucleotides, the CDR3 is TGCGTCAGCAGCTTGGGGCAGACCTACTCCTACAATGAGCAGTTCTTC. The gene calls are TRBV5-1 and TRBJ2-1, with a possible D match to TRBD1 (5 bases). This CDR3 is 16 amino acids long. The germline V gene has CDR1 SGHRS and CDR2 YFSETQ.

This clonotype has a handful of counts. The CDR3 nucleotides read TGTGCCAGCAGTGCCCAGGGAGATCACTACAATGAGCAGTTCTTC. Its translation is CASSAQGDHYNEQFF. The chain is built from TRBV6-1 and TRBJ2-1, with D perhaps assigned TRBD1 or TRBD2 (5 bases each). The CDR3 is made up of 15 amino acids. Trimming stripped 4 bases from V and 3 bases from J, with 13 bases between. The germline V gene encodes CDR1 MNHNS and CDR2 SASEGT.

The rearrangement uses TRBV20-1 and TRBJ1-2; 8 bases map to TRBD1. Unmatched junction bases numbered 6, after V lost 5 bases and J lost 4 bases. CDR3 length: 13 residues. The V gene's germline CDR1 is DFQATT and CDR2 SNEGSKA (reference sequence). CDR3 protein: CSAGAGGGYGYTF. The CDR3 DNA follows: TGCAGTGCTGGGGCAGGGGGCGGCTATGGCTACACCTTC.

This clonotype has a count of ten or more. V gene TRBV27 combines with J gene TRBJ2-3, with TRBD2 matching over 9 bases. CDR1 is MNHEY and CDR2 is SMNVEV in the germline V gene (reference sequence). The CDR3 has 17 residues. With 5 bases clipped from V and 4 bases from J, the junction kept 13 bases outside the gene matches. The CDR3 sequence: CASSPTASGEGPDTQYF. In nucleotides, the CDR3 is TGTGCCAGCAGTCCAACCGCTAGCGGGGAAGGGCCAGATACGCAGTATTTT.

The chain employs TRBV29-1 and TRBJ2-2; 9 bases fit TRBD1. The CDR3 consists of 13 residues. CDR1 is SQVTM, CDR2 ANQGSEA, per germline. The V gene end was trimmed by 8 bases and the J gene end by 4 bases; junction bases not matched to a gene: 5. The CDR3 loop is CSIGTGSTGELFF. The DNA of the CDR3 is TGCAGCATCGGGACAGGGTCCACCGGGGAGCTGTTTTTT.

V is TRBV13 and J is TRBJ2-7; a possible D gene is TRBD1 (6 bases). The ends were cut back, 0 bases at V and 3 bases at J, with 15 bases in the middle. The germline V gene encodes CDR1 PRHDT and CDR2 FYEKMQ (reference sequence). This CDR3 comprises 16 residues. CDR3 amino acids: CASSLGKTGLNYEQYF. As DNA, the CDR3 is TGTGCCAGCAGCTTAGGGAAGACAGGATTAAACTACGAGCAGTACTTC.

This clonotype was counted only a few times. The chain links TRBV28 to TRBJ2-7; either TRBD1 or TRBD2 may fit D (7 bases each). Trimming removed 4 bases from V and 2 bases from J, with 15 bases in between. Germline CDR1 reads MDHEN; CDR2 reads SYDVKM. The CDR3 length is 15 residues. CDR3 bases: TGTGCCAGCAGTTCGGGGGGACAGTTAACCTACGAGCAGTACTTC. It is translated as CASSSGGQLTYEQYF. Based on the CDR3 plus reference TRBV28 and TRBJ2-7, the full variable domain is DVKVTQSSRYLVKRTGEKVFLECVQDMDHENMFWYRQDPGLGLRLIYFSYDVKMKEKGDIPEGYSVSREKKERFSLILESASTNQTSMYLCASSSGGQLTYEQYFGPGTRLTVT.

The table lists this clonotype with many counts. The chain joins TRBV5-1 to TRBJ2-3, with D maybe TRBD2 (5 bases). Trimming left V 2 bases short and J 3 bases short, with 13 bases between. This CDR3 spans 15 amino acids. CDR1 and CDR2 (germline): SGHRS, YFSETQ. DNA for the CDR3: TGCGCCAGCAGCTTCAGAGCTTCGGGAACAGATACGCAGTATTTT. It yields the protein CASSFRASGTDTQYF.

The rearrangement uses TRBV6-5 and TRBJ2-3; 10 bases map to TRBD1. Trimming at V came to 3 bases and at J to 4 bases, leaving 7 bases not matched to a gene. Germline V gene data show CDR1 as MNHEY and CDR2 as SVGAGI. The CDR3 totals 16 residues. CDR3 DNA: TGTGCCAGCAGTTATACCGGGACAGGGGTATCAGATACGCAGTATTTT. Translating gives CASSYTGTGVSDTQYF.

This clonotype was counted ten times or more. The chain links TRBV19 to TRBJ1-2; D may be TRBD1 (5 bases). Trimming shortened V by 3 bases and J by 8 bases, and 16 bases separated the two germline ends. CDR3 size: 14 residues. Germline lookup yields CDR1 LNHDA and CDR2 SQIVND (reference sequence). For the CDR3, the DNA is TGTGCCAGTAGTATTGGAGGGGTGAGTGGCGGCTACACCTTC. As protein: CASSIGGVSGGYTF.

The chain has TRBV9 and TRBJ2-5; D is uncertain. The CDR3 consists of 13 residues. Germline values: CDR1 SGDLS, CDR2 YYNGEE. V was clipped by 0 bases and J by 7 bases, with 10 bases between them. Written as DNA, the CDR3 is TGTGCCAGCAGCGTAGAGTACGTCGGGACCCAGTACTTC. Translation: CASSVEYVGTQYF. Drawing the rest from reference TRBV9 and TRBJ2-5, the complete variable domain is DSGVTQTPKHLITATGQRVTLRCSPRSGDLSVYWYQQSLDQGLQFLIQYYNGEERAKGNILERFSAQQFPDLHSELNLSSLELGDSALYFCASSVEYVGTQYFGPGTRLLVL.

This clonotype was counted between two and nine times. This sequence joins TRBV11-3 and TRBJ1-1; D gene ambiguous. This CDR3 has 14 amino acids. Trimming stripped 2 bases from V and 5 bases from J, with 12 bases between. Germline CDR1 reads SGHNT; CDR2 reads YENEEA. The CDR3 sequence: CASSLSSRGTEAFF. The CDR3 bases are TGTGCCAGCAGCTTAAGTTCCAGAGGGACTGAAGCTTTCTTT. Looking up the rest from reference TRBV11-3 and TRBJ1-1 gives the full variable domain: EAGVVQSPRYKIIEKKQPVAFWCNPISGHNTLYWYLQNLGQGPELLIRYENEEAVDDSQLPKDRFSAERLKGVDSTLKIQPAELGDSAVYLCASSLSSRGTEAFFGQGTRLTVV.

This clonotype was detected many times. This chain connects TRBV24-1 to TRBJ2-3; 8 positions agree with TRBD2. Germline trimming cut 7 bases from V and 6 bases from J; bases unmatched to any gene: 14. This CDR3 spans 16 amino acids. The germline V gene encodes CDR1 KGHDR and CDR2 SFDVKD. The CDR3 bases are TGTGCCACCAGCGAGAGAGAAGCGGGAGTGCGCGATACGCAGTATTTT. This codes for CATSEREAGVRDTQYF.

This clonotype was recorded at least ten times. The V call is TRBV29-1, the J call TRBJ2-5; D gene ambiguous. Germline V lookup: CDR1 SQVTM, CDR2 ANQGSEA. This CDR3 has 14 amino acids. The germline V and J ends were trimmed by 2 bases and 4 bases, with 14 bases remaining between them. CDR3 nucleotide sequence: TGCAGCGTTGAATCCAGCAGTGAACCAGAGACCCAGTACTTC. Its protein is CSVESSSEPETQYF.

Remarks on this clonotype: The junction does not match germline at one end; this may be a read error. V and J are TRBV7-8 and TRBJ1-3; D unresolved. Per germline, CDR1 SGHVS and CDR2 FQNEAQ. The CDR3 length is 15 residues. The CDR3 loop reads CASSLANLAGNTLYF. CDR3 sequence (DNA): TGTGCCAGCAGCTTAGCGAATCTGGCTGGAAACACCTTATATTTT.

This clonotype was counted between two and nine times. The J gene is TRBJ1-6, the V gene TRBV9; D is perhaps TRBD1 (5 bases). With 4 bases removed from V and 5 bases from J, the gap between germline ends came to 13 bases. Germline CDR1 and CDR2: SGDLS and YYNGEE. The CDR3 consists of 15 residues. The CDR3 is CASSFRGTDNSPLHF. The CDR3 DNA is TGTGCCAGCAGCTTCCGCGGGACTGATAATTCACCCCTCCACTTT.

A few counts support this clonotype. The chain is built from TRBV9 and TRBJ2-2, with D unresolved. The CDR3 runs to 15 residues. V lost 0 bases, J lost 2 bases, and 8 bases lay in between. The germline V gene encodes CDR1 SGDLS and CDR2 YYNGEE. The CDR3 DNA reads as TGTGCCAGCAGCGTAGCTGGAGAAAACACCGGGGAGCTGTTTTTT. Translating it yields CASSVAGENTGELFF. The variable domain in full, completed from reference TRBV9 and TRBJ2-2, reads DSGVTQTPKHLITATGQRVTLRCSPRSGDLSVYWYQQSLDQGLQFLIQYYNGEERAKGNILERFSAQQFPDLHSELNLSSLELGDSALYFCASSVAGENTGELFFGEGSRLTVL.

This clonotype was seen more than once but under ten times. The rearrangement uses TRBV29-1 and TRBJ2-5; maybe TRBD1 (5 bases). Germline CDR1 SQVTM, CDR2 ANQGSEA. Trimming pared 7 bases from V and 2 bases from J, leaving 11 bases between. This CDR3 is built from 12 residues. In nucleotides, the CDR3 is TGCAGCGGACAGCACCCACAAGAGACCCAGTACTTC. Its translation: CSGQHPQETQYF.

This clonotype was picked up many times. This chain uses TRBV2 with TRBJ2-1; no firm D call. Trimming removed 3 bases from V and 0 bases from J, with 9 bases in between. CDR3 length: 15 amino acids. Germline values: CDR1 SNHLY, CDR2 FYNNEI. The CDR3 protein is CASSESGRSYNEQFF. The CDR3 bases are TGTGCCAGCAGTGAGTCGGGCCGCTCCTACAATGAGCAGTTCTTC.